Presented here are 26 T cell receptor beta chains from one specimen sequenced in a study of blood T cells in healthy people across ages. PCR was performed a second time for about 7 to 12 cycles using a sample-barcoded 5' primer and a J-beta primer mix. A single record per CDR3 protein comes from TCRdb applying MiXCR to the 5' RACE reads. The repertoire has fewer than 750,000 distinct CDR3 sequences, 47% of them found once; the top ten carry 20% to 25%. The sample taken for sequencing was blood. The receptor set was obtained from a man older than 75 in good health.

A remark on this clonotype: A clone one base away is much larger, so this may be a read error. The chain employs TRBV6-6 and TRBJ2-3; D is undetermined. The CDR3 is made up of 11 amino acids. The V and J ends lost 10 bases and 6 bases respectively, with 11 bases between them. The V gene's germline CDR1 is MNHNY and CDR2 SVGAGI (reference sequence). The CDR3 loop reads CAISPYDTQYF. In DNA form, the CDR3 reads TGTGCCATCAGCCCCTATGATACGCAGTATTTT.

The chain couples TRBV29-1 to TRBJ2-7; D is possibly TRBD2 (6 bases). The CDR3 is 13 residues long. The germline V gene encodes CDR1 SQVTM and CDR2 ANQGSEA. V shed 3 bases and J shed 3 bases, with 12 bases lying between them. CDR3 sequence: CSVESGAGYEQYF. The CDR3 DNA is TGCAGCGTTGAGTCGGGAGCAGGCTACGAGCAGTACTTC.

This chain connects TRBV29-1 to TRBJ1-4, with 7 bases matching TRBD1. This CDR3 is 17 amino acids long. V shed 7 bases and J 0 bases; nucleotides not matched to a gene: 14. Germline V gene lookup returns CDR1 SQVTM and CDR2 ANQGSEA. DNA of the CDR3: TGCAGCGCCCTCCCGGCGACAGGGAGTGCAACTAATGAAAAACTGTTTTTT. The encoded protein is CSALPATGSATNEKLFF.

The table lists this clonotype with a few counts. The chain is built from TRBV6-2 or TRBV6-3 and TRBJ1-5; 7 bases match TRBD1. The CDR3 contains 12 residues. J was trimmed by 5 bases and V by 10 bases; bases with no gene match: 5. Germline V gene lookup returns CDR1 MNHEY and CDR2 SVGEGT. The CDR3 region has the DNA TGTGCCACCAGACAGGGTGATCAGCCCCAGCATTTT. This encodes CATRQGDQPQHF.

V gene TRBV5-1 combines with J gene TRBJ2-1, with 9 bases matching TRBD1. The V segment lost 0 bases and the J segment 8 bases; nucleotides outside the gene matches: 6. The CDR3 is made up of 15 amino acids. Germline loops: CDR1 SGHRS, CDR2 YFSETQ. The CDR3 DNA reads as TGCGCCAGCAGCTTGGACGGGACAGGGCTATATGAGCAGTTCTTC. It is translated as CASSLDGTGLYEQFF. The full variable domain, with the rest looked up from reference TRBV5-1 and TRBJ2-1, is KAGVTQTPRYLIKTRGQQVTLSCSPISGHRSVSWYQQTPGQGLQFLFEYFSETQRNKGNFPGRFSGRQFSNSRSEMNVSTLELGDSALYLCASSLDGTGLYEQFFGPGTRLTVL.

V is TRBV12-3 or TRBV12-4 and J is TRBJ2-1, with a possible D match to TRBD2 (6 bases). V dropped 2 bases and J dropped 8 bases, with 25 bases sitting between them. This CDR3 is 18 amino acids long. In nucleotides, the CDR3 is TGTGCCAGCAGTTTATCCCCCCCGGCGGGACGAGGTATTGATGAGCAGTTCTTC. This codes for CASSLSPPAGRGIDEQFF.

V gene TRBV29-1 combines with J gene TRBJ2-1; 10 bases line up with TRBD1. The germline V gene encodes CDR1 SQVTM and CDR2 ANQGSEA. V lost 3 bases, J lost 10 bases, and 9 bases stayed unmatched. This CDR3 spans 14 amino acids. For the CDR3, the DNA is TGCAGCGTTGATTCGGGGGACAGGGGAGGCGAGCAGTTCTTC. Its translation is CSVDSGDRGGEQFF.

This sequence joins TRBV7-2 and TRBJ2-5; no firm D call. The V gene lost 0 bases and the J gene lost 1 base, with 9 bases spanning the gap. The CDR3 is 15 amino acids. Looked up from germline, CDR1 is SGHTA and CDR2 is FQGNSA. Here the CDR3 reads CASSLAGQTQETQYF. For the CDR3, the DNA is TGTGCCAGCAGCTTAGCTGGGCAGACCCAAGAGACCCAGTACTTC.

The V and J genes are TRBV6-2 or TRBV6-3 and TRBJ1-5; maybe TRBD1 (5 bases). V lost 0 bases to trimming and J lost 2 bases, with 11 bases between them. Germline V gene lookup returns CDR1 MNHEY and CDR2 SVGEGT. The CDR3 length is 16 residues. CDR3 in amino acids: CASSYSSRAGNQPQHF. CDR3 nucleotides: TGTGCCAGCAGTTACTCGAGCAGGGCTGGCAATCAGCCCCAGCATTTT.

This CDR3 is CASSPGALTRNQPQHF. DNA for the CDR3: TGCGCCAGCAGCCCTGGGGCACTAACGAGGAATCAGCCCCAGCATTTT. The chain employs TRBV5-1 and TRBJ1-5; a possible D gene is TRBD1 (5 bases). This CDR3 is built from 16 residues. Trimming pared 4 bases from V and 4 bases from J, leaving 18 bases between. Germline CDR1 reads SGHRS; CDR2 reads YFSETQ.

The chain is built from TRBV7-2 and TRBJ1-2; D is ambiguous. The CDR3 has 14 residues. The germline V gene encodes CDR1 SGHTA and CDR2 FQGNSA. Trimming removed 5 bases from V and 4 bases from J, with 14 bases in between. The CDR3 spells CASSLLMEGYGYTF. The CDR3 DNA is TGTGCCAGCAGCCTACTGATGGAGGGCTATGGCTACACCTTC. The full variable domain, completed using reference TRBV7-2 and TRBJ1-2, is GAGVSQSPSNKVTEKGKDVELRCDPISGHTALYWYRQSLGQGLEFLIYFQGNSAPDKSGLPSDRFSAERTGGSVSTLTIQRTQQEDSAVYLCASSLLMEGYGYTFGSGTRLTVV.

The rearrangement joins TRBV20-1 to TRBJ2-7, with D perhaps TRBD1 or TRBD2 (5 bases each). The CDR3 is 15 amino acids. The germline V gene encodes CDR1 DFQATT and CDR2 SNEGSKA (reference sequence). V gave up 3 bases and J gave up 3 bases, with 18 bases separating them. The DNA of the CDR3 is TGCAGTGCTAGGGGGGATGTTGGTCAGGGCTACGAGCAGTACTTC. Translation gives CSARGDVGQGYEQYF.

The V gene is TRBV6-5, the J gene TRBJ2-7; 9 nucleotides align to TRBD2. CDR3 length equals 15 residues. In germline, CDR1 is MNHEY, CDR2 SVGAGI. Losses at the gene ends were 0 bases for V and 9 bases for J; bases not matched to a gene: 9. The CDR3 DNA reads TGTGCCAGCAGTTACTCGCCTAGCGGGACATATGGGCAGTACTTC. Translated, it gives CASSYSPSGTYGQYF.

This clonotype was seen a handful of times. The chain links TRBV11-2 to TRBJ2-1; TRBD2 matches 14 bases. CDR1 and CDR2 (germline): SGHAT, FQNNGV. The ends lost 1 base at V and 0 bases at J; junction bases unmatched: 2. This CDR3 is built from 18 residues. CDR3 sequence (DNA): TGTGCCAGCAGCTTAGGGACTAGCGGGGGGAGCTCCTACAATGAGCAGTTCTTC. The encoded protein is CASSLGTSGGSSYNEQFF.

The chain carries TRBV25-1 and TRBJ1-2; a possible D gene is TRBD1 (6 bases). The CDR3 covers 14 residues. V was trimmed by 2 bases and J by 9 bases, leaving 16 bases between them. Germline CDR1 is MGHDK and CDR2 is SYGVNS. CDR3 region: CASSEPGGRASYTF. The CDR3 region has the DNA TGTGCCAGCAGTGAACCTGGGGGCAGGGCGAGCTACACCTTC.

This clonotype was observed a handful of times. CDR3 DNA: TGTGCCAGCAGCCCTAGGACAGGGGTCAACGAGCAGTACTTC. It yields the protein CASSPRTGVNEQYF. The J gene is TRBJ2-7, the V gene TRBV25-1, with TRBD1 matching over 9 bases. Germline CDR1 MGHDK, CDR2 SYGVNS. CDR3 size: 14 residues. The junction had 8 bases not matched to a gene; V was cut back by 6 bases and J by 5 bases.

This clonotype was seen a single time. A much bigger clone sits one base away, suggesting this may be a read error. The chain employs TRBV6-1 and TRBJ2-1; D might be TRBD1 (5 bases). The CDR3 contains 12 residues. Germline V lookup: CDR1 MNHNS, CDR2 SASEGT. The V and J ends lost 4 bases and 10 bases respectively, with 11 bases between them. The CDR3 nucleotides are TGTGCCAGCAGTGCGCAGGGTTGGGAGCAGTTCTTC. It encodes CASSAQGWEQFF.

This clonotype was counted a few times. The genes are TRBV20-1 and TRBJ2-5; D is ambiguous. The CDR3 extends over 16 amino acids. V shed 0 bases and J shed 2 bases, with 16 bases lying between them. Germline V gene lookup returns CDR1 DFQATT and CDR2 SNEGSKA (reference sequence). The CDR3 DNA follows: TGCAGTGCTAGAGATCTCCCAGGCCTCCTACAAGAGACCCAGTACTTC. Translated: CSARDLPGLLQETQYF.

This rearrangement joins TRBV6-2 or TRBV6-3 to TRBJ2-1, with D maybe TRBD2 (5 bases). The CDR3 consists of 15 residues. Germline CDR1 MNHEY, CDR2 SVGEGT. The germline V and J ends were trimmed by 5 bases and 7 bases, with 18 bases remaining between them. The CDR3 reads CASSRGLLSLNEQFF. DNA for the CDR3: TGTGCCAGCAGTCGAGGACTCTTATCCCTTAATGAGCAGTTCTTC.

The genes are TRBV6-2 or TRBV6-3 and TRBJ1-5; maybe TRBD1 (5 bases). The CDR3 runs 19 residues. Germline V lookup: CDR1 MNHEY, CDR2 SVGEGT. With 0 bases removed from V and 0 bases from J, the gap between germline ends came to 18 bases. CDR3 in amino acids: CASSYSSTGNRYSNQPQHF. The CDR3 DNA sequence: TGTGCCAGCAGTTACTCGAGTACAGGAAACCGATATAGCAATCAGCCCCAGCATTTT.

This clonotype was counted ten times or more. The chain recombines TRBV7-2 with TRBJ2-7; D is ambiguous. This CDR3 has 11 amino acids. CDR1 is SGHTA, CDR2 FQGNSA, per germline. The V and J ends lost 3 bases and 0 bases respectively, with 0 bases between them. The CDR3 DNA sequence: TGTGCCAGCAGCTTCTCCTACGAGCAGTACTTC. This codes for CASSFSYEQYF.

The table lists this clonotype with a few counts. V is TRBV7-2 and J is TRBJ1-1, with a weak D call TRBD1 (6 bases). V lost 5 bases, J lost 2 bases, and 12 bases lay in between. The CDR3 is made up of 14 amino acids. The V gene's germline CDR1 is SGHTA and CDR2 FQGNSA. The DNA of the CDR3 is TGTGCCAGCAGCCGACAACAGGGTAACACTGAAGCTTTCTTT. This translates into CASSRQQGNTEAFF.

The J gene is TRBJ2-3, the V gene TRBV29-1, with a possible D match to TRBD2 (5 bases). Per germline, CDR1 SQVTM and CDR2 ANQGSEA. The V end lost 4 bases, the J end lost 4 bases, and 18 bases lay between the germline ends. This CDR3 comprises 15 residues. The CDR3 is CSVGGGPVRADTQYF. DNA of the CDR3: TGCAGCGTTGGAGGAGGCCCAGTGCGCGCAGATACGCAGTATTTT.

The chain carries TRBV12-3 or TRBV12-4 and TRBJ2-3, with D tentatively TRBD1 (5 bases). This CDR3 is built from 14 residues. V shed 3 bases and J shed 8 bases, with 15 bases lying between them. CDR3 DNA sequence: TGTGCCAGCAGTTTGGAAGGGTTTCAGGGTACGCAGTATTTT. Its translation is CASSLEGFQGTQYF.

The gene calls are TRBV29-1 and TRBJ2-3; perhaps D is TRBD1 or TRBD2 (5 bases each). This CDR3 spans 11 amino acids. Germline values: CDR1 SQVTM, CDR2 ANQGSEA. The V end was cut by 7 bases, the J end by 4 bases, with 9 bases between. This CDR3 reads CSGGSADTQYF. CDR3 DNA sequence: TGCAGCGGGGGGTCGGCAGATACGCAGTATTTT.

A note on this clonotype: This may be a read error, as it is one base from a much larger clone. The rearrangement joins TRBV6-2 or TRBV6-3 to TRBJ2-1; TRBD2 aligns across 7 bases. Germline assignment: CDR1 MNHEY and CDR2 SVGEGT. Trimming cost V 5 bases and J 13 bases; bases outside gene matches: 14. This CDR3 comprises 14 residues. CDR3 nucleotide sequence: TGTGCCAGCAGTCCCCGGGACTACCAAGAGACCCAGTTCTTC. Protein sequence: CASSPRDYQETQFF.